One T cell receptor beta chain is described in this entry. Its antigen is undetermined. This specimen belongs to a study of CXCR3-negative and CXCR3-positive naive CD8 T cells. CDR1 and CDR2 (germline): SGHRS, YFSETQ. This CDR3 has 15 residues. Study results and limitations: Higher TRB CDR3 hydrophobicity marked CXCR3-positive naive cells relative to CXCR3-negative naive cells.

The authors prepared UMI-labeled TRB cDNA libraries by 5' RACE. Following a re-call of the 5' RACE reads, TCRdb has one entry per CDR3 protein and lacks DNA. The specimen's table records about 120,000 distinct CDR3 sequences. The TCR comes from a human donor in good health. Some clones in this sample may be carry-over from other donors' samples. The sequencing input was naive CXCR3+ CD8+ T cells from blood. Subset noted: CD45RO-CCR7+CD27+CD95- naive CD8+ T cells expressing CXCR3 (TNR3+). The rearrangement links TRBV5-1 to TRBJ2-7. The CDR3 reads CASSLAPQYTYEQYF. Supplemented by reference TRBV5-1 and TRBJ2-7, the full variable domain reads KAGVTQTPRYLIKTRGQQVTLSCSPISGHRSVSWYQQTPGQGLQFLFEYFSETQRNKGNFPGRFSGRQFSNSRSEMNVSTLELGDSALYLCASSLAPQYTYEQYFGPGTRLTVT.